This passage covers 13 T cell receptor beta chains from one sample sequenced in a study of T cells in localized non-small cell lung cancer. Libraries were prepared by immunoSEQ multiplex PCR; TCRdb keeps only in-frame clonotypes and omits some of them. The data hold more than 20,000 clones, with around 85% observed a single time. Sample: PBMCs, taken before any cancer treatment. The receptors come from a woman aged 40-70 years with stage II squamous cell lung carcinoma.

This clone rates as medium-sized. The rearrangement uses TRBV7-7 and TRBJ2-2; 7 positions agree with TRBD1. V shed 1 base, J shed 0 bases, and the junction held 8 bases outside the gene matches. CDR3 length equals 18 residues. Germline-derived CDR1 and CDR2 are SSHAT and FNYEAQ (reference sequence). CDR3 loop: CASSLGSGQAANTGELFF. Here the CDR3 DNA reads TGTGCCAGCAGCTTAGGGTCCGGACAGGCTGCGAACACCGGGGAGCTGTTTTTT.

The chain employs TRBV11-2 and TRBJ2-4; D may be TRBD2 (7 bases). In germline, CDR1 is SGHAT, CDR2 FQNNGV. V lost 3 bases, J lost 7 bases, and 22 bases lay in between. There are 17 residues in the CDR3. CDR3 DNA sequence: TGTGCCAGCAGCTTGACCCCGGGGGGCGCCGATGGGAACATTCAGTACTTC. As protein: CASSLTPGGADGNIQYF.

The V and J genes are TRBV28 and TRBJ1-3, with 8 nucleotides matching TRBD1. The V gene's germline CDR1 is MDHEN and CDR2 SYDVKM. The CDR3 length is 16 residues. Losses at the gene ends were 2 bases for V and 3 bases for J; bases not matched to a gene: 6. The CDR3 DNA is TGTGCCAGCAGTTTAGGAGGCAGGGGGCTTGGAAACACCATATATTTT. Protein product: CASSLGGRGLGNTIYF.

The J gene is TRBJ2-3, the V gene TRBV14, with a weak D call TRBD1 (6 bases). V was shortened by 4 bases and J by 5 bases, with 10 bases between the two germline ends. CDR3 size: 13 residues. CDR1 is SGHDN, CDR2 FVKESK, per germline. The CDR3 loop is CASSLNREDTQYF. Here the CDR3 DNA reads TGTGCCAGCAGCCTCAACAGGGAAGATACGCAGTATTTT.

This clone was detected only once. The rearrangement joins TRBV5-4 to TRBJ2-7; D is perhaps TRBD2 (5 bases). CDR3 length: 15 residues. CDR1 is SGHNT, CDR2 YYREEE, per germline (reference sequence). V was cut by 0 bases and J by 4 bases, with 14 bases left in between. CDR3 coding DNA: TGTGCCAGCAGCTTGGATATGGGAGAGGGTTACGAGCAGTACTTC. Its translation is CASSLDMGEGYEQYF.

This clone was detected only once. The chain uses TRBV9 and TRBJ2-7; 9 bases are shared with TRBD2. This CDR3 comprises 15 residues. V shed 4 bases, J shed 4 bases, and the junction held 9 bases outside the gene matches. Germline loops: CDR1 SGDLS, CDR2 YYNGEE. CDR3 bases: TGTGCCAGCAGCCCCCAGGCTAGCGGGATGTACGAGCAGTACTTC. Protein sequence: CASSPQASGMYEQYF.

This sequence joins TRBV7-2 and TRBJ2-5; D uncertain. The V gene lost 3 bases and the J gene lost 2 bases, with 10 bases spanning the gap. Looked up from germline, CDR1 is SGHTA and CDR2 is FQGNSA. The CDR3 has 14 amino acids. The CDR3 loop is CASSFVFGQETQYF. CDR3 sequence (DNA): TGTGCCAGCAGCTTTGTTTTCGGACAAGAGACCCAGTACTTC.

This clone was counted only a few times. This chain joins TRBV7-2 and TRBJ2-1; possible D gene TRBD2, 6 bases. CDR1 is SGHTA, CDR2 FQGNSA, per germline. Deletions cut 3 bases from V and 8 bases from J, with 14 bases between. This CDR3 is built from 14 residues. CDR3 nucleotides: TGTGCCAGCAGCTTTACCTTCGGGAGTGATGAGCAGTTCTTC. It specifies CASSFTFGSDEQFF.

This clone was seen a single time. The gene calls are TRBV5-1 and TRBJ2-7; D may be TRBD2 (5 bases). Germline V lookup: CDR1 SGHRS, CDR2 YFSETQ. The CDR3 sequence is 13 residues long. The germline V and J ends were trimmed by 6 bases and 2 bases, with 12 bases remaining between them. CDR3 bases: TGCGCCAGCAAGCGGTTCAGTGCCTACGAGCAGTACTTC. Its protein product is CASKRFSAYEQYF.

Here the CDR3 reads CASSLAGARGYTF. The CDR3 nucleotides are TGTGCCAGCAGCTTAGCGGGGGCTAGAGGCTACACCTTC. The chain recombines TRBV7-9 with TRBJ1-2, with a tentative D call TRBD1 (6 bases). V was shortened by 0 bases and J by 8 bases, with 10 bases between the two germline ends. Germline values: CDR1 SEHNR, CDR2 FQNEAQ (reference sequence). The CDR3 is made up of 13 amino acids.

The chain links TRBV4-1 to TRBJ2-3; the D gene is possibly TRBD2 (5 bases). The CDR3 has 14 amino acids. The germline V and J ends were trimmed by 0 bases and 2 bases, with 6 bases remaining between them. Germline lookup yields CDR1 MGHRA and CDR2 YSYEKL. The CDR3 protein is CASSQDRDTDTQYF. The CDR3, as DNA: TGCGCCAGCAGCCAAGATCGGGACACAGATACGCAGTATTTT.

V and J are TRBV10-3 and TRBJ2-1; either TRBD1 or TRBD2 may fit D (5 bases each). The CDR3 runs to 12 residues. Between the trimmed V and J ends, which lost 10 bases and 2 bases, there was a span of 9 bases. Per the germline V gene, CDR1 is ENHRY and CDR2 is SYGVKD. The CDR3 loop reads CASRDPYNEQFF. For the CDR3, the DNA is TGTGCCAGTCGGGACCCCTACAATGAGCAGTTCTTC.

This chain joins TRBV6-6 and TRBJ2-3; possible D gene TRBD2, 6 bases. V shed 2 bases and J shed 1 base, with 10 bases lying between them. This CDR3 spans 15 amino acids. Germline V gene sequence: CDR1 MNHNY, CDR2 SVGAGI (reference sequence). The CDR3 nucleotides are TGTGCCAGCAGTTACGCGGGACGGGGCACAGATACGCAGTATTTT. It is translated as CASSYAGRGTDTQYF.